This T cell receptor beta chain was sequenced in a study of blood T cells in healthy people across ages. Regarding the study as a whole: Naive CD4+ cell counts and diversity both ran higher in long-lived than in aged donors. Roughly linear declines in TCR beta diversity per million T cells occurred with age. Any changes in expanded clonotypes were possibly confounded, as donor CMV status remained unknown.

For the second PCR, which ran for about 7 to 11 cycles, a sample-barcoded 5' primer and a J-beta primer mix were used. TCRdb used MiXCR to reprocess the 5' RACE reads, holding one entry per CDR3 protein. Here the sample spans hundreds of thousands of distinct CDR3 sequences, 20% to 25% being singletons. This clonotype occurred a few times. Its specificity is not known. V shed 4 bases, J shed 3 bases, and the junction held 6 bases outside the gene matches. The CDR3 sequence is 16 residues long. Looked up from germline, CDR1 is SGHRS and CDR2 is YFSETQ. The sample taken for sequencing was blood. The receptor's source is a man between 65 and 85 years old in good health. This rearrangement joins TRBV5-1 to TRBJ1-4, with TRBD1 matching 10 bases. The CDR3 DNA reads as TGCGCCAGCAGCATCGGGACAGGGGTGGCTAATGAAAAACTGTTTTTT. It specifies CASSIGTGVANEKLFF.